Presented here are 15 T cell receptor beta chains from one specimen sequenced in a study of human T cells and chemical hapten exposure. Time point indicated: patch test 2, 6 weeks after DPC sensitization. Treatment given: therapeutic diphenylcyclopropenone sensitization with weekly scalp DPC. TCRdb reanalysed the RACE reads using MiXCR and keeps one entry per CDR3 protein. This sample yields tens of thousands of distinct CDR3 sequences, of which around 10% are seen a single time; around 6.8% belongs to the top ten. The material sequenced was whole blood, taken in connection with sensitization to the hapten diphenylcyclopropenone (DPC). The receptors shown here come from a woman between 45 and 60 years old with alopecia areata. Some clones in this sample may be carry-over from other donors' samples.

This clonotype was observed many times. This sequence joins TRBV29-1 and TRBJ2-1; TRBD1 matches at 8 bases. With 3 bases clipped from V and 9 bases from J, the junction kept 4 bases outside the gene matches. The CDR3 is 12 residues long. The germline V gene encodes CDR1 SQVTM and CDR2 ANQGSEA. CDR3 bases: TGCAGCGTTGATTCCGGGACAGGTGAGCAGTTCTTC. Its protein is CSVDSGTGEQFF.

This clonotype was seen many times. The chain employs TRBV7-6 and TRBJ2-5; 7 nucleotides line up with TRBD1. This CDR3 spans 15 amino acids. CDR1 is SGHVS and CDR2 is FNYEAQ in the germline V gene. The junction had 3 bases not matched to a gene; V was cut back by 1 base and J by 1 base. In nucleotides, the CDR3 is TGTGCCAGCAGCTTAGGAGGGACAGCCCAAGAGACCCAGTACTTC. Its translation: CASSLGGTAQETQYF. Variable domain in full (rest from reference TRBV7-6 and TRBJ2-5): GAGVSQSPRYKVTKRGQDVALRCDPISGHVSLYWYRQALGQGPEFLTYFNYEAQQDKSGLPNDRFSAERPEGSISTLTIQRTEQRDSAMYRCASSLGGTAQETQYFGPGTRLLVL.

This clonotype came up many times. The chain couples TRBV12-3 or TRBV12-4 to TRBJ1-5, with D perhaps TRBD1 (5 bases). The CDR3 runs to 14 residues. V was pared by 4 bases and J by 4 bases, with 11 bases between. Here the CDR3 reads CASSSQGRNQPQHF. For the CDR3, the DNA is TGTGCCAGCAGTTCCCAGGGAAGGAATCAGCCCCAGCATTTT.

In its sample, this clonotype was seen many times. This chain uses TRBV20-1 with TRBJ2-1; 11 positions match TRBD2. Unmatched junction bases numbered 14, after V lost 3 bases and J lost 7 bases. The CDR3 length is 17 residues. Germline CDR1 is DFQATT and CDR2 is SNEGSKA (reference sequence). The CDR3 DNA sequence: TGCAGTGCTAGCGATAGCGGGAGGGGTTCTATCATTAATGAGCAGTTCTTC. It is translated as CSASDSGRGSIINEQFF.

This clonotype was seen many times. The chain joins TRBV3-1 to TRBJ2-5; tentatively, D is TRBD1 (5 bases). V was trimmed by 0 bases and J by 1 base, leaving 12 bases between them. Germline V lookup: CDR1 LGHDT, CDR2 YNNKEL (reference sequence). This CDR3 comprises 16 residues. CDR3: CASSQDGAGAQETQYF. Here the CDR3 DNA reads TGTGCCAGCAGCCAAGATGGGGCAGGAGCCCAAGAGACCCAGTACTTC.

This clonotype was recorded many times. V usage is TRBV29-1 and J usage is TRBJ1-2; D not certain. Germline V lookup: CDR1 SQVTM, CDR2 ANQGSEA. Trimming took off 4 bases at V and 5 bases at J, with 11 bases between the two ends. The CDR3 loop spans 12 amino acids. CDR3 DNA: TGCAGCGTTGGCGGGGTTAATTATGGCTACACCTTC. It translates to CSVGGVNYGYTF.

This clonotype was detected ten times or more. This sequence joins TRBV7-8 and TRBJ2-3, with 10 bases fitting TRBD2. The CDR3 is made up of 17 amino acids. Trimming took 0 bases from V and 5 from J; bases not matched to a gene: 8. The germline gives CDR1 SGHVS, CDR2 FQNEAQ. CDR3 sequence reads: CASSLAHFEREGDTQYF. Here the CDR3 DNA reads TGTGCCAGCAGCTTAGCGCACTTTGAGCGGGAGGGAGATACGCAGTATTTT.

The chain joins TRBV27 to TRBJ2-1; 11 bases are a match to TRBD2. The CDR3 loop spans 15 amino acids. CDR1 is MNHEY, CDR2 SMNVEV, per germline (reference sequence). V was clipped by 3 bases and J by 5 bases; unmatched bases: 3. The CDR3, as DNA: TGTGCCAGCAGTTTTCAGACTAGCGGGAACAATGAGCAGTTCTTC. It codes for CASSFQTSGNNEQFF.

This clonotype has a count of ten or more. This chain joins TRBV20-1 and TRBJ2-3, with TRBD2 as a possible D gene (6 bases). The germline gives CDR1 DFQATT, CDR2 SNEGSKA (reference sequence). Trimming took off 2 bases at V and 2 bases at J, with 14 bases between the two ends. The CDR3 is 15 residues long. CDR3 coding DNA: TGCAGTGCTAGAAGACCCCAGGGACTCACAGATACGCAGTATTTT. Its translation: CSARRPQGLTDTQYF.

This clonotype appeared many times. The chain is built from TRBV29-1 and TRBJ2-5, with TRBD1 identical over 7 bases. CDR1 is SQVTM, CDR2 ANQGSEA, per germline. The junction had 9 bases not matched to a gene; V was cut back by 3 bases and J by 5 bases. CDR3 size: 14 residues. CDR3 DNA: TGCAGCGTTGAGAGGACAGGCCGCCGCGAGACCCAGTACTTC. Translating it yields CSVERTGRRETQYF.

Only a few counts were recorded for this clonotype. This chain uses TRBV29-1 with TRBJ2-5, with TRBD1 matching over 7 bases. Unmatched junction bases numbered 12, after V lost 6 bases and J lost 5 bases. The germline gives CDR1 SQVTM, CDR2 ANQGSEA. CDR3 size: 14 residues. The CDR3 nucleotides are TGCAGCGTGGCCGACAGGGAACTGGCCGAGACCCAGTACTTC. It is translated as CSVADRELAETQYF.

Many counts were recorded for this clonotype. Compared with germline, one end of the junction differs, possibly owing to a read error. This rearrangement joins TRBV7-7 to TRBJ2-5, with D maybe TRBD1 (5 bases). In germline, CDR1 is SSHAT, CDR2 FNYEAQ (reference sequence). The CDR3 extends over 13 amino acids. In nucleotides, the CDR3 is TGTGCTAGCAGCTTAGGGGTGAAAGAGACCCAGTACTTC. Translating it yields CASSLGVKETQYF.

This clonotype was seen at least ten times. This chain connects TRBV18 to TRBJ1-3; D is unresolved. V shed 7 bases and J shed 1 base, with 5 bases lying between them. Germline lookup yields CDR1 KGHSH and CDR2 LQKENI. The CDR3 contains 12 residues. In nucleotides, the CDR3 is TGTGCCAGCTTGGGTTCTGGAAACACCATATATTTT. Translated: CASLGSGNTIYF.

This clonotype was counted ten times or more. The V and J genes are TRBV29-1 and TRBJ2-1; D is possibly TRBD2 (6 bases). Germline loops: CDR1 SQVTM, CDR2 ANQGSEA. CDR3 length: 12 amino acids. V was clipped by 6 bases and J by 12 bases, with 18 bases between them. The CDR3 nucleotides are TGCAGCGTCGGGACTCCGGGTAGTTCGCAGTTCTTC. Amino acids: CSVGTPGSSQFF.

The chain has TRBV2 and TRBJ2-1, with D perhaps assigned TRBD1 or TRBD2 (5 bases each). The CDR3 spans 17 residues. The V end was cut by 7 bases, the J end by 0 bases, with 19 bases between. Germline values: CDR1 SNHLY, CDR2 FYNNEI. CDR3 sequence reads: CASTRELEPLSYNEQFF. In DNA, the CDR3 is TGTGCCAGCACCAGGGAGCTAGAACCCCTCTCCTACAATGAGCAGTTCTTC.